Listed below are T cell receptor beta chains from one sample, sequenced in a study of molecular identifiers for immune sequencing clone quantification. One entry per CDR3 protein results from TCRdb running MiXCR on the PCR reads. This table holds about 320,000 distinct CDR3 sequences, around a fifth found once. The sample comprised naive CD8+ T cells from blood, with Jurkat cell RNA spiked in. Source of these receptors: a human donor in good health. Some libraries in this study had Jurkat cell RNA spiked in. Both conserved end residues are part of each CDR3. The D gene is left open where the match is weak. Where a row states a size, it is once, few, many or the class of an expanded clone; other rows omit it.

DNA: TGCGCCAGCAGCTCTGAAGGGGACTATGGCTACACCTTC
CDR3: CASSSEGDYGYTF
D: -
size: many
J: TRBJ1-2
V: TRBV5-1

DNA: TGCAGTGCGAGGGGGCCTCTCGGGAGACACCAAGAGACCCAGTACTTC
CDR3: CSARGPLGRHQETQYF
D: -
size: many
J: TRBJ2-5
V: TRBV20-1

DNA: TGTGCCAGCCGGTTTAGGGGGGTGGAGGACACTGAAGCTTTCTTT
CDR3: CASRFRGVEDTEAFF
D: -
size: -
J: TRBJ1-1
V: TRBV2

DNA: TGTGCCAGCAGTTACAGTAGCAATCAGCCCCAGCATTTT
CDR3: CASSYSSNQPQHF
D: -
size: many
J: TRBJ1-5
V: TRBV6-5

DNA: TGTGCCAGCAGCTCAGCGGGGGCTGTCGAGACCCAGTACTTC
CDR3: CASSSAGAVETQYF
D: TRBD2
size: -
J: TRBJ2-5
V: TRBV7-9

DNA: TGTGCCAGCAGCTTGTTGTCGGGAGGAGAGACCCAGTACTTC
CDR3: CASSLLSGGETQYF
D: TRBD2
size: many
J: TRBJ2-5
V: TRBV5-4

DNA: TGCGCCAGCAGCCCAGGGACAGGGACGAACACTGAAGCTTTCTTT
CDR3: CASSPGTGTNTEAFF
D: TRBD1
size: many
J: TRBJ1-1
V: TRBV4-1

DNA: TGTGCCAGCAGCTCGATCCCGGGACACCCTAACTTC
CDR3: CASSSIPGHPNF
D: -
size: many
J: TRBJ2-7
V: TRBV7-9

DNA: TGTGCCAGCAGCTCCCCAGACAGAACCCATGAAGAAGCTTTCTTT
CDR3: CASSSPDRTHEEAFF
D: -
size: many
J: TRBJ1-1
V: TRBV7-9

DNA: TGCGCCAGCAGCCAAGACTCCGTTCGATTGGGTGTAAACATTCAGTACTTC
CDR3: CASSQDSVRLGVNIQYF
D: -
size: -
J: TRBJ2-4
V: TRBV4-3

DNA: TGTGCCAGCAGCCCGGGGCAGAACCTTGACTACGAGCAGTACTTC
CDR3: CASSPGQNLDYEQYF
D: -
size: many
J: TRBJ2-7
V: TRBV5-6

DNA: TGTGCCAGCAGTTACGACGGGACGTTCAGAAGCACAGATACGCAGTATTTT
CDR3: CASSYDGTFRSTDTQYF
D: -
size: many
J: TRBJ2-3
V: TRBV6-5

DNA: TGCGCCAGCAGCCAAGATCCGGCAGCAGGCGGCTACACCTTC
CDR3: CASSQDPAAGGYTF
D: -
size: many
J: TRBJ1-2
V: TRBV4-1

DNA: TGTGCCAGCAGCCCTAGCGGGGCGGGCTACGAGCAGTACTTC
CDR3: CASSPSGAGYEQYF
D: TRBD2
size: few
J: TRBJ2-7
V: TRBV3-1

DNA: TGTGCCAGCAGCGTAGAATCTAGCCCTCCTTGGAACACCGGGGAGCTGTTTTTT
CDR3: CASSVESSPPWNTGELFF
D: -
size: few
J: TRBJ2-2
V: TRBV9

DNA: TGTGCCAGCAGCTCGACAGAAAACTATGGCTACACCTTC
CDR3: CASSSTENYGYTF
D: -
size: many
J: TRBJ1-2
V: TRBV13

DNA: TGCGCCAGCAGTATCCTAGCGGGACCCACAGATACGCAGTATTTT
CDR3: CASSILAGPTDTQYF
D: TRBD2
size: many
J: TRBJ2-3
V: TRBV5-1

DNA: TGTGCCAGCAGCAAAAGGCGGAACTATGGCTACACCTTC
CDR3: CASSKRRNYGYTF
D: -
size: many
J: TRBJ1-2
V: TRBV21-1

DNA: TGCGCCAGCAGTCAATCGTGGCAGGAGGGGAAAACTGGGGCCAACGTCCTGACTTTC
CDR3: CASSQSWQEGKTGANVLTF
D: -
size: -
J: TRBJ2-6
V: TRBV23-1

DNA: TGCAGCGGTGAAGGGACAGATACGCAGTATTTT
CDR3: CSGEGTDTQYF
D: -
size: -
J: TRBJ2-3
V: TRBV29-1

DNA: TGTGCCAGCAGCTTTCGTGGCGGAGTAGCCAAAAACATTCAGTACTTC
CDR3: CASSFRGGVAKNIQYF
D: -
size: -
J: TRBJ2-4
V: TRBV11-2

DNA: TGTGCCAGCAGCCGACAGGGGATCGCAACTAATGAAAAACTGTTTTTT
CDR3: CASSRQGIATNEKLFF
D: TRBD1
size: many
J: TRBJ1-4
V: TRBV7-2

DNA: TGTGCCAGCAGTGAAGCGAGGACAGGCCCGGCTTCTGAAGCTTTCTTT
CDR3: CASSEARTGPASEAFF
D: TRBD1
size: many
J: TRBJ1-1
V: TRBV6-1

DNA: TGTGCCAGCAGCTTATCCCCTGCAAAGAACACTGAAGCTTTCTTT
CDR3: CASSLSPAKNTEAFF
D: -
size: many
J: TRBJ1-1
V: TRBV7-9

DNA: TGCAGCGTTGAGTTTCTCGTGGGACAGTCAGATACGCAGTATTTT
CDR3: CSVEFLVGQSDTQYF
D: TRBD1
size: many
J: TRBJ2-3
V: TRBV29-1

DNA: TGCGCCAGCAGCTTGGGGCTAGCGGGGAATTACGAGCAGTACTTC
CDR3: CASSLGLAGNYEQYF
D: TRBD2
size: many
J: TRBJ2-7
V: TRBV5-1

DNA: TGTGCCAGCAGCAACCCGGTGCAGTACTTC
CDR3: CASSNPVQYF
D: -
size: few
J: TRBJ2-7
V: TRBV7-3

DNA: TGTGCCAGCAGCTTACGATACAGCTCCTACGAGCAGTACTTC
CDR3: CASSLRYSSYEQYF
D: -
size: -
J: TRBJ2-7
V: TRBV5-4

DNA: TGTGCCAGCAGCTTAAAAGACCTGAACACTGAAGCTTTCTTT
CDR3: CASSLKDLNTEAFF
D: -
size: -
J: TRBJ1-1
V: TRBV7-8

DNA: TGCGCCAGCAGCCAAGATTTTGGTTACGAGCAGTACTTC
CDR3: CASSQDFGYEQYF
D: -
size: many
J: TRBJ2-7
V: TRBV4-3

DNA: TGTGCCAGCAGTGAACGCATAGAGGCGGCGAACACTGAAGCTTTCTTT
CDR3: CASSERIEAANTEAFF
D: -
size: many
J: TRBJ1-1
V: TRBV6-1

DNA: TGCGCCAGCAGCCCCCTTCATCAGGGGGCTGAAGCTTTCTTT
CDR3: CASSPLHQGAEAFF
D: TRBD1
size: -
J: TRBJ1-1
V: TRBV4-1

DNA: TGTGCCAGCAGTGAAGGACCCTACGAGCAGTACTTC
CDR3: CASSEGPYEQYF
D: -
size: many
J: TRBJ2-7
V: TRBV25-1

DNA: TGTGCCAGCAGCCGGGGTGAAACCTACGAGCAGTACTTC
CDR3: CASSRGETYEQYF
D: -
size: -
J: TRBJ2-7
V: TRBV6-6

DNA: TGCGCCAGCAGCGGAGGTACGGTGGCAGGTAGAGAGACCCAGTACTTC
CDR3: CASSGGTVAGRETQYF
D: -
size: many
J: TRBJ2-5
V: TRBV5-1